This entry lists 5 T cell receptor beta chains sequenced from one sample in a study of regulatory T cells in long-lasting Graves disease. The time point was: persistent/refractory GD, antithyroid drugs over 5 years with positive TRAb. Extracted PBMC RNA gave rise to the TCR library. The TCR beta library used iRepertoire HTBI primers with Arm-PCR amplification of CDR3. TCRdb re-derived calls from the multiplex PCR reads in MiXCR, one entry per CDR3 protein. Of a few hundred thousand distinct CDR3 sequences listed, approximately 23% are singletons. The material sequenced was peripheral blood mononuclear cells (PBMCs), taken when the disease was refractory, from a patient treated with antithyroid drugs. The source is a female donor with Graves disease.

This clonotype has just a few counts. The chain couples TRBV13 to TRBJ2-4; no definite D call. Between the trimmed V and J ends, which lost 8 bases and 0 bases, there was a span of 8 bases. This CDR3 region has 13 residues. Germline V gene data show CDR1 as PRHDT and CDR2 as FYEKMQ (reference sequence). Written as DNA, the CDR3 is TGTGCCAGCCGCTCACGAGCCAAAAACATTCAGTACTTC. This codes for CASRSRAKNIQYF.

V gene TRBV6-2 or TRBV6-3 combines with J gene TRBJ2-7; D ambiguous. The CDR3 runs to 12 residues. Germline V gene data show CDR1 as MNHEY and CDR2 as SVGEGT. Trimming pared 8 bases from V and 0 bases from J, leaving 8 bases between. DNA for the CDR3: TGTGCCAGCCTAGGGCACTCCTACGAGCAGTACTTC. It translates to CASLGHSYEQYF.

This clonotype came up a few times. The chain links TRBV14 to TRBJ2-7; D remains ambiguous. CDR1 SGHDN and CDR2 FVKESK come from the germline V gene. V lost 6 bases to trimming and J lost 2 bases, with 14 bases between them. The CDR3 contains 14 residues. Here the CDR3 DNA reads TGTGCCAGCAGACCTAACGGAAAGCCCTACGAGCAGTACTTC. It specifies CASRPNGKPYEQYF. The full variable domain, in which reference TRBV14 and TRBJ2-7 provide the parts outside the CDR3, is EAGVTQFPSHSVIEKGQTVTLRCDPISGHDNLYWYRRVMGKEIKFLLHFVKESKQDESGMPNNRFLAERTGGTYSTLKVQPAELEDSGVYFCASRPNGKPYEQYFGPGTRLTVT.

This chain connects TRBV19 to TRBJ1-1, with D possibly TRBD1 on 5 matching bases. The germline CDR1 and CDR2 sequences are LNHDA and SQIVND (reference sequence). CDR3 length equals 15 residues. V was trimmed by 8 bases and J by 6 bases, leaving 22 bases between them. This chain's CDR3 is CASSNYHTGLPEAFF. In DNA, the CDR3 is TGTGCCAGTTCTAATTATCATACAGGCTTACCTGAAGCTTTCTTT.

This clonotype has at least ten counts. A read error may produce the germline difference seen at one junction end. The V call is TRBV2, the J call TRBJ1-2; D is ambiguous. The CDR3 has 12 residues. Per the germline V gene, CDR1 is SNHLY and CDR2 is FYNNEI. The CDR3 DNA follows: TGTGCCCGCAGATTCACAGACTATGGCTACACCTTC. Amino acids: CARRFTDYGYTF. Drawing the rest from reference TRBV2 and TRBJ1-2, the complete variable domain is EPEVTQTPSHQVTQMGQEVILRCVPISNHLYFYWYRQILGQKVEFLVSFYNNEISEKSEIFDDQFSVERPDGSNFTLKIRSTKLEDSAMYFCARRFTDYGYTFGSGTRLTVV.